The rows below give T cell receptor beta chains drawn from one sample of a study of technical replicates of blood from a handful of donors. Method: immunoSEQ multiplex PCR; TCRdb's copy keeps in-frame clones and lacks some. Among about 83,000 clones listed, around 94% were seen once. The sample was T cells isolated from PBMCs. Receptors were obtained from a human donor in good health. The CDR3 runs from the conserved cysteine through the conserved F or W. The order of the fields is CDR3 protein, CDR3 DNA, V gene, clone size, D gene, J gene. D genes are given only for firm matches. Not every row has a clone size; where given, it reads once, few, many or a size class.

cdr3_aa: CASSLERGRYPETQYF
cdr3_nt: TGTGCCAGCAGCTTAGAGCGGGGCAGGTACCCGGAGACCCAGTACTTC
v_call: TRBV7-9
clone_size: .
d_call: TRBD2
j_call: TRBJ2-5

cdr3_aa: CASSTPTSGIGNEQFF
cdr3_nt: TGTGCCAGCAGCACCCCGACTAGCGGGATAGGGAATGAGCAGTTCTTC
v_call: TRBV5-4
clone_size: .
d_call: TRBD2
j_call: TRBJ2-1

cdr3_aa: CASSDNGGSTDTQYF
cdr3_nt: TGTGCCAGCAGTGATAATGGCGGGAGTACAGATACGCAGTATTTT
v_call: TRBV6-4
clone_size: .
d_call: TRBD2
j_call: TRBJ2-3

cdr3_aa: CASITRGQLMNTEAFF
cdr3_nt: TGTGCCAGCATTACTAGGGGACAGTTAATGAACACTGAAGCTTTCTTT
v_call: TRBV21-1
clone_size: few
d_call: .
j_call: TRBJ1-1

cdr3_aa: CASKLGGTGAYEQYF
cdr3_nt: TGTGCCAGCAAACTAGGCGGGACGGGGGCCTACGAGCAGTACTTC
v_call: TRBV27
clone_size: .
d_call: .
j_call: TRBJ2-7

cdr3_aa: CASSFQRQGGEKLFF
cdr3_nt: TGCGCCAGCAGCTTCCAGAGACAGGGCGGTGAAAAACTGTTTTTT
v_call: TRBV5-1
clone_size: .
d_call: TRBD1
j_call: TRBJ1-4

cdr3_aa: CASSLVQGQGWSYEQYF
cdr3_nt: TGTGCCAGCAGCTTGGTTCAGGGACAGGGGTGGTCCTACGAGCAGTACTTC
v_call: TRBV5-5
clone_size: .
d_call: TRBD1
j_call: TRBJ2-7

cdr3_aa: CASSPPSGEAFF
cdr3_nt: TGTGCCAGCTCACCACCTTCGGGTGAAGCTTTCTTT
v_call: TRBV18
clone_size: few
d_call: .
j_call: TRBJ1-1

cdr3_aa: CAWSALRVYSNQPQHF
cdr3_nt: TGTGCCTGGAGTGCGTTACGGGTGTATAGCAATCAGCCCCAGCATTTT
v_call: TRBV30
clone_size: .
d_call: .
j_call: TRBJ1-5

cdr3_aa: CASSLRIGEGFTDTQYF
cdr3_nt: TGTGCCAGCAGCCTAAGGATAGGGGAAGGTTTCACAGATACGCAGTATTTT
v_call: TRBV11-2
clone_size: .
d_call: .
j_call: TRBJ2-3

cdr3_aa: CASSLGQALGREETQYF
cdr3_nt: TGTGCCAGCAGCTTAGGTCAAGCTTTAGGGAGGGAAGAGACCCAGTACTTC
v_call: TRBV7-8
clone_size: .
d_call: TRBD2
j_call: TRBJ2-5

cdr3_aa: CASSELAGGRTDTQYF
cdr3_nt: TGTGCCAGCAGTGAACTAGCGGGGGGGCGCACAGATACGCAGTATTTT
v_call: TRBV6-1
clone_size: .
d_call: TRBD2
j_call: TRBJ2-3

cdr3_aa: CASSSGFSTDTQYF
cdr3_nt: TGCGCCAGCAGCTCAGGGTTCAGCACAGATACGCAGTATTTT
v_call: TRBV5-1
clone_size: .
d_call: .
j_call: TRBJ2-3

cdr3_aa: CASSSGTDYEQYF
cdr3_nt: TGTGCCAGCAGTAGCGGGACTGACTACGAGCAGTACTTC
v_call: TRBV2
clone_size: .
d_call: TRBD2
j_call: TRBJ2-7

cdr3_aa: CASSLGGGAALYEQYF
cdr3_nt: TGTGCCAGCAGCTTGGGCGGGGGGGCGGCTCTGTACGAGCAGTACTTC
v_call: TRBV5-4
clone_size: .
d_call: TRBD2
j_call: TRBJ2-7

cdr3_aa: CASSAAGNQPQHF
cdr3_nt: TGTGCCAGCAGCGCCGCAGGCAATCAGCCCCAGCATTTT
v_call: TRBV5-5
clone_size: .
d_call: .
j_call: TRBJ1-5

cdr3_aa: CAISGRDRKLFF
cdr3_nt: TGTGCCATCAGTGGCCGGGACAGGAAACTGTTTTTT
v_call: TRBV10-3
clone_size: .
d_call: TRBD1
j_call: TRBJ1-4

cdr3_aa: CAWSTWDRRDAEQYF
cdr3_nt: TGTGCCTGGAGCACCTGGGACAGAAGGGACGCCGAGCAGTACTTC
v_call: TRBV30
clone_size: once
d_call: TRBD1
j_call: TRBJ2-7

cdr3_aa: CASSLAGRGGADTQYF
cdr3_nt: TGTGCCAGCAGCTTAGCTGGCCGGGGAGGGGCAGATACGCAGTATTTT
v_call: TRBV7-2
clone_size: .
d_call: TRBD2
j_call: TRBJ2-3

cdr3_aa: CASSLRQGGNQPQHF
cdr3_nt: TGTGCCAGCAGCTTACGACAGGGAGGCAATCAGCCCCAGCATTTT
v_call: TRBV5-6
clone_size: once
d_call: TRBD1
j_call: TRBJ1-5

cdr3_aa: CASSRLTGFQETQYF
cdr3_nt: TGTGCCAGCAGCCGGCTAACAGGGTTTCAAGAGACCCAGTACTTC
v_call: TRBV5-6
clone_size: .
d_call: .
j_call: TRBJ2-5

cdr3_aa: CASSNPPLAGVIGELFF
cdr3_nt: TGTGCCAGCAGCAACCCCCCTCTAGCGGGTGTCATCGGGGAGCTGTTTTTT
v_call: TRBV7-2
clone_size: .
d_call: TRBD2
j_call: TRBJ2-2